The 19 T cell receptor beta chains below all came from one sample that was sequenced in a study of T cell repertoires in cytomegalovirus infection. TCRdb redid the calling of the reads with MiXCR, one entry per CDR3 protein. This sample has nearly 700,000 distinct CDR3 sequences, with about 30% found just once. Their cognate antigens are unknown. Sample: cultured PBMCs, taken from culture after CMV antigen stimulation. All receptors derive from a human donor in good health (CMV status not recorded). Some clones in this sample may be carry-over from other donors' samples.

This clonotype was picked up a small number of times. The chain links TRBV5-4 to TRBJ2-5; no firm D call. The CDR3 totals 15 residues. Trimming took off 0 bases at V and 3 bases at J, with 12 bases between the two ends. CDR1 SGHNT and CDR2 YYREEE come from the germline V gene (reference sequence). The CDR3 DNA sequence: TGTGCCAGCAGCTTGGTAGGTCGGGCCGAAGAGACCCAGTACTTC. It encodes CASSLVGRAEETQYF.

At least ten counts were recorded for this clonotype. This sequence joins TRBV7-2 and TRBJ2-7; 13 nucleotides agree with TRBD2. The trim removed 4 bases at V and 2 bases at J, leaving 5 bases unmatched. The CDR3 runs to 16 residues. Germline CDR1 is SGHTA and CDR2 is FQGNSA. Here the CDR3 reads CASSSRTSGGPYEQYF. The CDR3 nucleotides are TGTGCCAGCAGCTCTAGGACTAGCGGGGGCCCCTACGAGCAGTACTTC.

The sample holds a few counts of this clonotype. This chain joins TRBV6-5 and TRBJ2-2; D not resolved. Trimming left V 0 bases short and J 7 bases short, with 9 bases between. The CDR3 sequence is 14 residues long. Germline V lookup: CDR1 MNHEY, CDR2 SVGAGI. CDR3 loop: CASSYSEASGELFF. The CDR3 region has the DNA TGTGCCAGCAGTTACTCCGAAGCCAGCGGGGAGCTGTTTTTT.

This chain connects TRBV7-9 to TRBJ1-3; 7 nucleotides match TRBD1. The trim removed 5 bases at V and 0 bases at J, leaving 7 bases unmatched. This CDR3 has 16 residues. Germline CDR1 SEHNR, CDR2 FQNEAQ (reference sequence). As DNA, the CDR3 is TGTGCCAGCAGCCCGCCGACAGGGAGCTCTGGAAACACCATATATTTT. Protein product: CASSPPTGSSGNTIYF. Variable domain in full (rest from reference TRBV7-9 and TRBJ1-3): DTGVSQNPRHKITKRGQNVTFRCDPISEHNRLYWYRQTLGQGPEFLTYFQNEAQLEKSRLLSDRFSAERPKGSFSTLEIQRTEQGDSAMYLCASSPPTGSSGNTIYFGEGSWLTVV.

The chain uses TRBV12-3 or TRBV12-4 and TRBJ2-2, with D uncertain. With 7 bases removed from V and 6 bases from J, the gap between germline ends came to 9 bases. The CDR3 is 12 residues long. CDR3 sequence: CASTPNAGELFF. Here the CDR3 DNA reads TGTGCCAGCACCCCAAATGCCGGGGAGCTGTTTTTT.

Here the CDR3 DNA reads TGTGCCAGCATGGTTAAAGAGACCCAGTACTTC. It encodes CASMVKETQYF. The chain uses TRBV12-3 or TRBV12-4 and TRBJ2-5, with D hard to call. This CDR3 has 11 residues. V lost 7 bases, J lost 3 bases, and 6 bases lay in between.

In DNA form, the CDR3 reads TGTGCCAGCAGTGAACCAGGGGGGGCTAGCGGGCAAGGTGACTCCTACAATGAGCAGTTCTTC. Translated: CASSEPGGASGQGDSYNEQFF. This chain links TRBV25-1 with TRBJ2-1; a weak D match, TRBD2 (8 bases). Looked up from germline, CDR1 is MGHDK and CDR2 is SYGVNS. Trimming left V 2 bases short and J 0 bases short, with 26 bases between. CDR3 size: 21 residues.

This clonotype was found a few times. V and J are TRBV7-2 and TRBJ2-2; D gene uncertain. V shed 2 bases and J shed 6 bases, with 7 bases lying between them. The CDR3 extends over 13 amino acids. Germline V lookup: CDR1 SGHTA, CDR2 FQGNSA. The CDR3 region is CASSLSQPGELFF. CDR3 nucleotide sequence: TGTGCCAGCAGCTTATCGCAGCCCGGGGAGCTGTTTTTT.

This sequence joins TRBV2 and TRBJ1-1; D is unclear. This CDR3 is built from 11 residues. With 6 bases removed from V and 10 bases from J, the gap between germline ends came to 12 bases. CDR1 is SNHLY, CDR2 FYNNEI, per germline. This chain's CDR3 is CASRSQEGAFF. In DNA form, the CDR3 reads TGTGCCAGCAGGTCCCAGGAGGGAGCTTTCTTT.

The chain couples TRBV5-1 to TRBJ1-3; 9 bases align to TRBD1. The CDR3 is 16 amino acids. Trimming at V came to 0 bases and at J to 4 bases, leaving 5 bases not matched to a gene. Germline V lookup: CDR1 SGHRS, CDR2 YFSETQ. The chain's CDR3 is CASSLGTGATGNTIYF. The CDR3 DNA follows: TGCGCCAGCAGCTTGGGGACAGGGGCGACAGGAAACACCATATATTTT.

The CDR3 reads CASSKLAVDRTDTQYF. The CDR3 DNA follows: TGTGCCAGCAGTAAGCTAGCGGTAGATCGCACAGATACGCAGTATTTT. The J gene is TRBJ2-3, the V gene TRBV6-5, with 7 bases lining up with TRBD2. This CDR3 contains 16 residues. Germline V gene lookup returns CDR1 MNHEY and CDR2 SVGAGI. V was pared by 5 bases and J by 1 base, with 9 bases of the junction left unmatched.

This chain connects TRBV19 to TRBJ2-1, with a possible D match to TRBD1 (5 bases). This CDR3 has 15 residues. V was trimmed by 9 bases and J by 5 bases, leaving 20 bases between them. Germline CDR1 LNHDA, CDR2 SQIVND (reference sequence). The CDR3 reads CASSRGPSSNNEQFF. The CDR3 nucleotides read TGTGCCAGCTCAAGGGGTCCAAGCTCGAACAATGAGCAGTTCTTC.

The chain has TRBV27 and TRBJ2-7, with TRBD1 matching 7 bases. The germline V gene has CDR1 MNHEY and CDR2 SMNVEV (reference sequence). With V trimmed by 6 bases and J by 0 bases, 8 bases remained unmatched. This CDR3 has 15 residues. The CDR3 region is CASRPGTAFSYEQYF. As DNA, the CDR3 is TGTGCCAGCAGACCCGGGACAGCTTTCTCCTACGAGCAGTACTTC.

This clonotype was counted many times. V usage is TRBV12-3 or TRBV12-4 and J usage is TRBJ2-7, with 9 bases fitting TRBD1. The CDR3 runs 14 residues. V lost 4 bases and J lost 6; bases outside the gene matches: 7. CDR3 sequence: CASSYQGTGSEQYF. In nucleotides, the CDR3 is TGTGCCAGCAGTTACCAGGGGACAGGGAGCGAGCAGTACTTC.

This clonotype was observed a single time. The J gene is TRBJ1-2, the V gene TRBV19; D is uncertain. The CDR3 loop spans 15 amino acids. Germline loops: CDR1 LNHDA, CDR2 SQIVND (reference sequence). Trimming left V 6 bases short and J 4 bases short, with 18 bases between. DNA for the CDR3: TGTGCCAGTAGAAATCTGGGTCACCTTCCCTATGGCTACACCTTC. It encodes CASRNLGHLPYGYTF. Full variable domain (remainder filled in from reference TRBV19 and TRBJ1-2): DGGITQSPKYLFRKEGQNVTLSCEQNLNHDAMYWYRQDPGQGLRLIYYSQIVNDFQKGDIAEGYSVSREKKESFPLTVTSAQKNPTAFYLCASRNLGHLPYGYTFGSGTRLTVV.

The V and J genes are TRBV6-6 and TRBJ1-2; possible D gene TRBD1, 5 bases. The CDR3 spans 17 residues. Germline V gene lookup returns CDR1 MNHNY and CDR2 SVGAGI (reference sequence). Trimming shortened V by 0 bases and J by 4 bases, and 18 bases separated the two germline ends. CDR3 in amino acids: CASSYSIWGDVSYGYTF. DNA of the CDR3: TGTGCCAGCAGTTACTCGATTTGGGGCGACGTTAGCTATGGCTACACCTTC.

The genes are TRBV12-3 or TRBV12-4 and TRBJ2-7; D possibly corresponds to TRBD2 (5 bases). The CDR3 extends over 12 amino acids. The germline V and J ends were trimmed by 7 bases and 4 bases, with 11 bases remaining between them. The CDR3 coding sequence is TGTGCCAGCACCGCAGGCGGGTACGAGCAGTACTTC. It is translated as CASTAGGYEQYF.

The V call is TRBV6-5, the J call TRBJ2-2; tentative D call: TRBD2 (6 bases). This CDR3 is built from 15 residues. Trimming took 5 bases from V and 0 from J, leaving 10 bases between them. Per the germline V gene, CDR1 is MNHEY and CDR2 is SVGAGI. Here the CDR3 reads CASSGRWPNTGELFF. The CDR3 coding sequence is TGTGCCAGCAGTGGGAGGTGGCCGAACACCGGGGAGCTGTTTTTT.

The chain has TRBV4-2 and TRBJ2-3, with TRBD2 identical over 11 bases. CDR1 is LGHNA and CDR2 is YNFKEQ in the germline V gene. With 4 bases clipped from V and 2 bases from J, the junction kept 11 bases outside the gene matches. The CDR3 spans 18 residues. CDR3 DNA: TGTGCCAGCAGCCTGTCCCGGCCTAGCGGGGGGACCACAGATACGCAGTATTTT. Translation gives CASSLSRPSGGTTDTQYF.